This TCR beta chain was recorded in a study of shared clonotypes between healthy human individuals. The CDR3 totals 12 residues. Per the germline V gene, CDR1 is SGDLS and CDR2 is YYNGEE. Deletions cut 0 bases from V and 4 bases from J, with 4 bases between. Clones were sequenced by immunoSEQ multiplex PCR, and TCRdb holds only the in-frame ones, with some missing. The sample contains approximately 1,000,000 clones, approximately 80% of which appear only once. V is TRBV9 and J is TRBJ1-2; D gene unclear. Sequencing was done on a sample of memory CD4+ T cells from PBMCs. Regarding subset: CD45RA-negative fraction. The clonotype comes from a man in his late teens or twenties in good health. Some clones in this sample may be carry-over from other donors' samples. Here the CDR3 DNA reads TGTGCCAGCAGCGTAGAGGGCTATGGCTACACCTTC. The encoded protein is CASSVEGYGYTF.